The clone carrying this T cell receptor (beta chain) was recorded many times. Unique molecular identifiers featured in how the TCRbeta library was prepared. TCRdb analysed the PCR reads with MiXCR anew, one entry per CDR3 protein. The repertoire holds about 200,000 distinct CDR3 sequences, with roughly 6.6% as singletons. The record originates from a study of T-cell reconstitution after alpha-beta-depleted transplantation in children. Trimming removed 1 base from V and 3 bases from J, with 10 bases in between. Germline loops: CDR1 SGHVS, CDR2 FQNEAQ. The CDR3 covers 15 residues. The input for sequencing was PBMCs, taken before TCRalphabeta/CD19-depleted stem cell transplant. This receptor was obtained from a boy aged 2 to 9 with acute lymphoblastic leukemia, due to receive a stem cell transplant. The chain combines TRBV7-8 with TRBJ1-5; D perhaps matches TRBD1 (6 bases). CDR3 sequence reads: CASSLVDSSNQPQHF. The CDR3, as DNA: TGTGCCAGCAGCTTAGTGGACAGTTCCAATCAGCCCCAGCATTTT. Supplemented by reference TRBV7-8 and TRBJ1-5, the full variable domain reads GAGVSQSPRYKVAKRGQDVALRCDPISGHVSLFWYQQALGQGPEFLTYFQNEAQLDKSGLPSDRFFAERPEGSVSTLKIQRTQQEDSAVYLCASSLVDSSNQPQHFGDGTRLSIL.